What follows describes a single T cell receptor (beta chain). No cognate antigen has been identified for it. Nothing much larger sits one base from this clone, and base qualities are not available. This sample was included in a study of shared T cell receptors in the human thymus (dated by TCRdb to 2020 to 2022). Describing the broader study: The study examined how self-reactive, shared T-cell receptor alpha chains are generated in the human thymus.

The CDR3 holds 16 amino acids from the cysteine to the phenylalanine. The sequence is cut down to CDR3 DNA, 48 bases in frame from base 1. Per the germline V gene, MDHEN is the CDR1 and SYDVKM is the CDR2. V lost 1 base and J lost 2 bases, and the count of bases not matched to a germline gene is 4. The library was made by the immunoSEQ multiplex PCR assay. TCRdb stores this immuneACCESS table with in-frame sequences only. Part of the clones is absent; in the studies checked, under half of the shortfall reflects unresolved V genes, and no reason is known for the rest. The sample table contains roughly 550,000 clones; only one count was recorded for around 78% of them. Approximately 0.013% of the sample rests with the top ten. This sample was shared with a second study, whose subject was human thymus T cells. The second source states: The donors were immunologically healthy infants in Finland who had open corrective cardiac surgery for congenital heart defects. Thymus tissue was obtained as surgical resects removed during corrective cardiac surgery. Biased V and J gene segment usage appeared to be present in both thymic and peripheral blood repertoires. The related research found that thymic TCR repertoires overlapped highly between unrelated individuals. TCR alpha and beta repertoires from seven to nine infant thymus samples and four related peripheral blood samples were characterized in the study. The cohort included about 6 male and a couple of female infants, with donor ages spanning 7 to 244 days. Thymocytes were mechanically released from the tissue and were stored as pellets of 10-30 million cells at -70 degrees C. A QIAsymphony instrument was used to extract genomic DNA from the frozen cell pellets. The immunoSEQ multiplex PCR assay was used to amplify the TCRB and TCRAD loci from a standardized amount of quality-controlled genomic DNA. The amplicons spanned the V(D)J region and were long enough to cover the CDR3 and allow V and J genes to be identified. The commercial immunoSEQ service was used to sequence amplicons on an Illumina platform. Primer bias and sequencing errors were corrected as previously described, and TCRAD and TCRB were defined on the basis of the IMGT database. immunoSEQ Analyzer 3.0 and VDJTools were used for repertoire analysis, which covered basic statistics, V/J segment usage, diversity estimates, rarefaction and pairwise overlap. Diversity was estimated using the Chao1, ChaoE, Efron-Thisted, Shannon and inverse Simpson indices, and was also estimated on datasets down-sampled to the size of the smallest sample. For repertoire overlap, CDR3 nucleotide sequence, V gene and J gene had to match strictly, and clustering was done by Jaccard-based multidimensional scaling. Thymus samples yielded on average around 810,000 unique TCRB clonotypes, compared with 75,000 to 100,000 from blood samples.

The rearrangement joined TRBV28 to TRBJ1-3; a stretch of 8 junction bases matches TRBD1. Sequencing was performed on thymocytes. The clonotype was recovered from a boy under two years old with a congenital heart defect. Donor details come from another sample of the same person, matched by shared clones. The sequence in DNA is TGTGCCAGCAGTTTATCCCAGGGGGCAGCTGGAAACACCATATATTTT. Its coded protein is CASSLSQGAAGNTIYF.